Presented here are 27 T cell receptor beta chains from one specimen sequenced in a study of T cells in Graves' hyperthyroidism and ophthalmopathy. The source material, RNA transcripts, was used to amplify TCR beta CDR3 regions. The primer set for the first-round RT-PCR of the TCR CDR3 was HTBI. Each CDR3 protein gets one entry after TCRdb re-called the multiplex PCR reads with MiXCR. The sample contains roughly 400,000 distinct CDR3 sequences, about 14% of which appear only once. The source material was blood. Receptors were obtained from a man in his fifties or sixties with Graves' ophthalmopathy.

This clonotype was detected ten times or more. For the CDR3, the DNA is TGTGCCAGCAGCTTCACTAGCGGGTTTCAAGAGACCCAGTACTTC. Translated, it gives CASSFTSGFQETQYF. V gene TRBV7-2 combines with J gene TRBJ2-5; 9 bases line up with TRBD2. After removal of 3 bases from V and 2 bases from J, the junction contained 4 bases not matched to a gene. The germline gives CDR1 SGHTA, CDR2 FQGNSA. There are 15 residues in the CDR3.

This clonotype appeared many times. This chain connects TRBV6-1 to TRBJ1-1; perhaps TRBD1 as D (6 bases). Germline V gene lookup returns CDR1 MNHNS and CDR2 SASEGT. The CDR3 length is 13 residues. The V end was cut by 6 bases, the J end by 4 bases, with 12 bases between. The CDR3 nucleotides read TGTGCCAGCAGCGCACAGGGTACCACTGAAGCTTTCTTT. Translation gives CASSAQGTTEAFF.

Many counts were recorded for this clonotype. This chain connects TRBV6-2 or TRBV6-3 to TRBJ1-5, with 7 bases identical to TRBD1. This CDR3 is 16 amino acids long. V dropped 6 bases and J dropped 3; count of bases not matched to a gene: 11. The germline gives CDR1 MNHEY, CDR2 SVGEGT. The CDR3 DNA follows: TGTGCCAGCAGAACTGTCGGGACAGCAACCAATCAGCCCCAGCATTTT. Translating gives CASRTVGTATNQPQHF.

This clonotype occurred many times. The V call is TRBV2, the J call TRBJ1-2, with D possibly matching TRBD1 (6 bases). The CDR3 sequence is 15 residues long. The germline gives CDR1 SNHLY, CDR2 FYNNEI. Deletions cut 4 bases from V and 4 bases from J, with 16 bases between. CDR3 amino acids: CASSGPRDIAYGYTF. CDR3 in DNA: TGTGCCAGCAGTGGCCCCCGGGACATCGCCTATGGCTACACCTTC.

V is TRBV28 and J is TRBJ1-1; D not resolved. This CDR3 has 13 residues. Germline loops: CDR1 MDHEN, CDR2 SYDVKM. Trimming removed 4 bases from V and 1 base from J, with 7 bases in between. The CDR3 DNA sequence: TGTGCCAGCAGTTCAGAGGCGAACACTGAAGCTTTCTTT. Translating gives CASSSEANTEAFF.

V is TRBV28 and J is TRBJ2-6; D is unresolved. Germline CDR1 MDHEN, CDR2 SYDVKM. Trimming removed 7 bases at V and 1 base at J, with 5 bases between. The CDR3 length is 13 residues. The CDR3 protein is CASTQSGANVLTF. CDR3 coding DNA: TGTGCCAGCACCCAATCTGGGGCCAACGTCCTGACTTTC.

There are many counts of this clonotype. The chain couples TRBV28 to TRBJ2-3; D not certain. Trimming pared 7 bases from V and 5 bases from J, leaving 10 bases between. Germline V lookup: CDR1 MDHEN, CDR2 SYDVKM. The CDR3 loop spans 12 amino acids. CDR3 region: CASTQPKDTQYF. DNA for the CDR3: TGTGCCAGCACACAGCCAAAAGATACGCAGTATTTT.

At least ten counts were recorded for this clonotype. The CDR3 sequence is CSVEDRKGVNEQFF. The CDR3 DNA reads as TGCAGCGTTGAAGATCGAAAAGGGGTCAATGAGCAGTTCTTC. The V gene is TRBV29-1, the J gene TRBJ2-1, with a tentative D call TRBD1 (5 bases). Germline CDR1 reads SQVTM; CDR2 reads ANQGSEA. Trimming removed 0 bases from V and 6 bases from J, with 12 bases in between. CDR3 length: 14 residues.

This clonotype has at least ten counts. V and J are TRBV14 and TRBJ1-1; 7 nucleotides match TRBD1. Germline assignment: CDR1 SGHDN and CDR2 FVKESK. V dropped 1 base and J dropped 1; count of bases not matched to a gene: 6. CDR3 size: 16 residues. The CDR3 bases are TGTGCCAGCAGCCAAGTGGCGTACAGGGGGAACACTGAAGCTTTCTTT. This sequence encodes CASSQVAYRGNTEAFF.

The sample holds many counts of this clonotype. This chain links TRBV5-1 with TRBJ2-5, with D unresolved. Trimming removed 2 bases from V and 5 bases from J, with 13 bases in between. Germline V gene data show CDR1 as SGHRS and CDR2 as YFSETQ. The CDR3 has 14 residues. CDR3 nucleotides: TGCGCCAGCAGCTTTGGTTTAGAGGCGGAGACCCAGTACTTC. As protein: CASSFGLEAETQYF.

This clonotype was observed a few times. V usage is TRBV25-1 and J usage is TRBJ2-7; 10 bases line up with TRBD1. The CDR3 length is 15 residues. The J segment lost 4 bases and the V segment lost 1 base, leaving 4 bases of the junction unmatched. The germline CDR1 and CDR2 sequences are MGHDK and SYGVNS. The CDR3 bases are TGTGCCAGCAGTGAATCCGGGACAGGGGCGTACGAGCAGTACTTC. Translated, it gives CASSESGTGAYEQYF.

The sample holds a few counts of this clonotype. The gene calls are TRBV5-6 and TRBJ2-5; TRBD2 matches at 7 bases. From germline, CDR1 is SGHDT and CDR2 YYEEEE. Trimming took 2 bases from V and 5 from J; bases not matched to a gene: 12. The length of the CDR3 is 16 residues. Written as DNA, the CDR3 is TGTGCCAGCAGCTTCGGAATGAGCGGGACTCAGGAGACCCAGTACTTC. Translation: CASSFGMSGTQETQYF.

The V gene is TRBV12-3 or TRBV12-4, the J gene TRBJ2-1; D might be TRBD1 (6 bases). The CDR3 is made up of 11 amino acids. Trimming left V 10 bases short and J 12 bases short, with 16 bases between. CDR3 nucleotides: TGTGCCATCAACCCAAGGGGGTTGCAGTTCTTC. Translated: CAINPRGLQFF.

This clonotype was counted many times. This rearrangement joins TRBV30 to TRBJ2-3; D is uncertain. Deletions cut 5 bases from V and 0 bases from J, with 12 bases between. Per germline, CDR1 GTSNPN and CDR2 SVGIG (reference sequence). CDR3 length: 14 residues. The CDR3 protein is CAWRPGLSTDTQYF. The CDR3 region has the DNA TGTGCCTGGCGGCCGGGCCTAAGCACAGATACGCAGTATTTT. The full variable domain, rest sourced from reference TRBV30 and TRBJ2-3, is SQTIHQWPATLVQPVGSPLSLECTVEGTSNPNLYWYRQAAGRGLQLLFYSVGIGQISSEVPQNLSASRPQDRQFILSSKKLLLSDSGFYLCAWRPGLSTDTQYFGPGTRLTVL.

This clonotype was seen ten or more times. The chain employs TRBV12-3 or TRBV12-4 and TRBJ1-5; D is unresolved. V was pared by 6 bases and J by 0 bases, with 6 bases between. This CDR3 has 13 amino acids. The CDR3 sequence: CASRKNSNQPQHF. The CDR3 coding sequence is TGTGCCAGCAGGAAAAATAGCAATCAGCCCCAGCATTTT.

This clonotype was observed at least ten times. The J gene is TRBJ2-1, the V gene TRBV5-1; TRBD2 aligns across 12 bases. From germline, CDR1 is SGHRS and CDR2 YFSETQ. This CDR3 comprises 16 residues. Trimming cost V 4 bases and J 9 bases; bases outside gene matches: 11. CDR3 region: CASSRSTSGSLGEQFF. In DNA, the CDR3 is TGCGCCAGCAGCCGATCGACTAGCGGGAGTCTCGGTGAGCAGTTCTTC.

The sample holds many counts of this clonotype. The chain combines TRBV5-1 with TRBJ2-7; 12 bases are a match to TRBD2. Looked up from germline, CDR1 is SGHRS and CDR2 is YFSETQ. The CDR3 runs 15 residues. V was pared by 5 bases and J by 5 bases, with 8 bases of the junction left unmatched. In nucleotides, the CDR3 is TGCGCCAGCAGTTCCGGACTAGCGGGGATAAACGAGCAGTACTTC. It specifies CASSSGLAGINEQYF.

Only a few counts were recorded for this clonotype. V is TRBV9 and J is TRBJ2-1, with 9 positions matching TRBD1. The V gene end was trimmed by 3 bases and the J gene end by 10 bases; junction bases not matched to a gene: 8. There are 14 residues in the CDR3. CDR1 is SGDLS and CDR2 is YYNGEE in the germline V gene. The DNA for the CDR3 is TGTGCCAGCAGCGCTACAGGGGGCAAGCGGGAGCAGTTCTTC. It specifies CASSATGGKREQFF.

V gene TRBV19 combines with J gene TRBJ1-1; no firm D call. Trimming shortened V by 7 bases and J by 1 base, and 16 bases separated the two germline ends. The CDR3 spans 15 residues. Germline-derived CDR1 and CDR2 are LNHDA and SQIVND (reference sequence). In nucleotides, the CDR3 is TGTGCCAGTACCCGCGGGATCACGGGGAACACTGAAGCTTTCTTT. Its translation is CASTRGITGNTEAFF.

This clonotype was counted a few times. One end of the junction varies from germline; a read error may be responsible. V gene TRBV11-1 combines with J gene TRBJ2-3; TRBD2 matches 10 bases. Germline lookup yields CDR1 SGHAT and CDR2 FQDESV (reference sequence). The CDR3 runs to 16 residues. The CDR3: CASSQPSGSGTDAQYF. The CDR3 nucleotides read TGTGCCAGCAGCCAACCTAGCGGGAGCGGCACAGATGCGCAGTATTTT.

This clonotype was counted at least ten times. V and J are TRBV30 and TRBJ2-7; D is unresolved. V was pared by 0 bases and J by 3 bases, with 18 bases between. Germline V gene lookup returns CDR1 GTSNPN and CDR2 SVGIG (reference sequence). There are 16 residues in the CDR3. The chain's CDR3 is CAWSVPLDGRNYEQYF. In nucleotides, the CDR3 is TGTGCCTGGAGTGTACCCCTTGACGGGCGTAACTACGAGCAGTACTTC.

This clonotype was seen many times. The chain joins TRBV20-1 to TRBJ2-7; the D gene is possibly TRBD2 (6 bases). CDR3 length equals 13 residues. Germline lookup yields CDR1 DFQATT and CDR2 SNEGSKA (reference sequence). V was pared by 7 bases and J by 1 base, with 14 bases between. The CDR3 DNA follows: TGCAGTGGAGACCACGGACTATCCTACGAGCAGTACTTC. This sequence encodes CSGDHGLSYEQYF.

This sequence joins TRBV3-1 and TRBJ1-4; no firm D call. V lost 2 bases, J lost 8 bases, and 15 bases lay in between. This CDR3 has 15 residues. Germline values: CDR1 LGHDT, CDR2 YNNKEL (reference sequence). This CDR3 is CASSQSFQSGEKLFF. The DNA for the CDR3 is TGTGCCAGCAGCCAAAGTTTTCAAAGCGGGGAAAAACTGTTTTTT.

Of note for this clonotype: One base away lies a much larger clone, so this may be a sequencing read error. CDR3 region: CASSFRSGVETDTQYF. The CDR3 DNA reads TGTGCCAGCAGTTTTCGGAGTGGGGTGGAAACAGATACGCAGTATTTT. This chain links TRBV12-3 or TRBV12-4 with TRBJ2-3; D gene unclear. Trimming cost V 3 bases and J 3 bases, with 16 bases left between them. The CDR3 totals 16 residues.

The table lists this clonotype with a few counts. This rearrangement joins TRBV20-1 to TRBJ2-1; D is unresolved. Trimming removed 5 bases from V and 10 bases from J, with 9 bases in between. This CDR3 region has 10 residues. Germline lookup yields CDR1 DFQATT and CDR2 SNEGSKA (reference sequence). This CDR3 is CSALQTEQFF. CDR3 DNA sequence: TGCAGTGCTCTTCAGACAGAGCAGTTCTTC.

The J gene is TRBJ2-5, the V gene TRBV9; 9 bases agree with TRBD1. Looked up from germline, CDR1 is SGDLS and CDR2 is YYNGEE. V dropped 3 bases and J dropped 5; count of bases not matched to a gene: 8. The CDR3 length is 15 residues. The CDR3 DNA reads as TGTGCCAGCAGCGCTGGGACAGGGTTAGCGGAGACCCAGTACTTC. Translated: CASSAGTGLAETQYF. Supplemented by reference TRBV9 and TRBJ2-5, the full variable domain reads DSGVTQTPKHLITATGQRVTLRCSPRSGDLSVYWYQQSLDQGLQFLIQYYNGEERAKGNILERFSAQQFPDLHSELNLSSLELGDSALYFCASSAGTGLAETQYFGPGTRLLVL.

V gene TRBV28 combines with J gene TRBJ1-5, with D possibly matching TRBD1 (5 bases). Germline CDR1 and CDR2: MDHEN and SYDVKM. The V gene lost 6 bases and the J gene lost 4 bases, with 16 bases spanning the gap. The CDR3 extends over 15 amino acids. DNA for the CDR3: TGTGCCAGCAGGGAAGAGGGGCAGGTAAATCAGCCCCAGCATTTT. As protein: CASREEGQVNQPQHF.